Sequencing of this T cell receptor beta chain was carried out in a study of blood T cell repertoires in COVID-19. For the study at large: COVID-19 samples from acute and convalescent phases originated in the United States, Italy and Spain.

Clones were read by immunoSEQ multiplex PCR, and TCRdb kept only the in-frame ones, dropping some. The sample carries around 400,000 clones, 87% recorded once. The CDR3 covers 15 residues. The junction had 6 bases not matched to a gene; V was cut back by 3 bases and J by 5 bases. Germline V gene data show CDR1 as SGHTA and CDR2 as FQGTGA. The receptor was isolated from a woman aged 30 to 39 with COVID-19, enrolled during active disease. This sequence joins TRBV7-3 and TRBJ2-3; the match to TRBD1 covers 9 bases. Sequencing input: peripheral blood. CDR3 amino acids: CASSLYRGRKDTQYF. The CDR3 DNA sequence: TGTGCCAGCAGCTTGTACAGGGGGCGTAAAGATACGCAGTATTTT.